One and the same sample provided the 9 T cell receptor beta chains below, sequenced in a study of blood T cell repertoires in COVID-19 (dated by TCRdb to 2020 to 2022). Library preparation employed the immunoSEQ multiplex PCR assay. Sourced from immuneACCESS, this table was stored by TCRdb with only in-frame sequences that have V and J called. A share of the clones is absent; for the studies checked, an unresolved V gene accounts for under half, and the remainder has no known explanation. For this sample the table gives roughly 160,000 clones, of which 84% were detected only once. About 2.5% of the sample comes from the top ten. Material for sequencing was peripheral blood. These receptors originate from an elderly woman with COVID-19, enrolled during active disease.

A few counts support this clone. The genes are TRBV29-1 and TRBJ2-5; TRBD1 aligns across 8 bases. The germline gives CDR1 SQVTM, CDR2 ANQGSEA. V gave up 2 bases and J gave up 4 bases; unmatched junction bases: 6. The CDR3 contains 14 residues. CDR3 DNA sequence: TGCAGCGTTGAAAGGGCAGGGGGCTTAGAGACCCAGTACTTC. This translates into CSVERAGGLETQYF. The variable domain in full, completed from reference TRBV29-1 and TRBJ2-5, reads SAVISQKPSRDICQRGTSLTIQCQVDSQVTMMFWYRQQPGQSLTLIATANQGSEATYESGFVIDKFPISRPNLTFSTLTVSNMSPEDSSIYLCSVERAGGLETQYFGPGTRLLVL.

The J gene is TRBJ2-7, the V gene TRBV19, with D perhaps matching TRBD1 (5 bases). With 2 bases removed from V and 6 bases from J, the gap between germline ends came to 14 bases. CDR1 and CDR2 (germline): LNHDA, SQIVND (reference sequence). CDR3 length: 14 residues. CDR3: CASSIQGWFREQYF. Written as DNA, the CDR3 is TGTGCCAGTAGTATACAGGGTTGGTTCCGCGAGCAGTACTTC.

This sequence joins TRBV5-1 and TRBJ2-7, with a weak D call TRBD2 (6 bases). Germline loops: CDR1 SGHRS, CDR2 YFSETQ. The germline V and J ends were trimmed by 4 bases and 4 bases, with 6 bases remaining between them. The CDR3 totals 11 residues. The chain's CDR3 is CASSGLYEQYF. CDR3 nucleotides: TGCGCCAGCAGCGGACTATACGAGCAGTACTTC.

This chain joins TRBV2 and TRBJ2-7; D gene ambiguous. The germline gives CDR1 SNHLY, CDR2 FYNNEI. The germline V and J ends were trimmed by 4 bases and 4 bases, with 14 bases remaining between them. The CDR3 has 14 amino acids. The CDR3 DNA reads TGTGCCAGCAGTGTGGTCTTAACAGAATACGAGCAGTACTTC. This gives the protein CASSVVLTEYEQYF.

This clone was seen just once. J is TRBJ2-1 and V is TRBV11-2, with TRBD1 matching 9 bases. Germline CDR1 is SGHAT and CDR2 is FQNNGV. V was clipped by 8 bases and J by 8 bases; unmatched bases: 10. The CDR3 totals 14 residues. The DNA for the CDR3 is TGTGCCAGCCCCCCACAGGGGGCTCGTCATGAGCAGTTCTTC. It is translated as CASPPQGARHEQFF.

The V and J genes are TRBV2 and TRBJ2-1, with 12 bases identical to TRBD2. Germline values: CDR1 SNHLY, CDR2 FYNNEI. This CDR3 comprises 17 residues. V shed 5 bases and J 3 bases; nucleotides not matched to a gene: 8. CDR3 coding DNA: TGTGCCAGCAGTTTTACCGGGACTAGCGGGTACTACAATGAGCAGTTCTTC. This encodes CASSFTGTSGYYNEQFF. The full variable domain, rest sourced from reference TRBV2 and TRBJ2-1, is EPEVTQTPSHQVTQMGQEVILRCVPISNHLYFYWYRQILGQKVEFLVSFYNNEISEKSEIFDDQFSVERPDGSNFTLKIRSTKLEDSAMYFCASSFTGTSGYYNEQFFGPGTRLTVL.

The CDR3 here is CASSISRLGGWETQYF. The DNA of the CDR3 is TGTGCCAGCAGCATAAGCAGGCTCGGGGGGTGGGAGACCCAGTACTTC. The rearrangement uses TRBV7-6 and TRBJ2-5; 7 bases match TRBD2. V lost 5 bases, J lost 5 bases, and 14 bases stayed unmatched. This CDR3 contains 16 residues. Per germline, CDR1 SGHVS and CDR2 FNYEAQ.

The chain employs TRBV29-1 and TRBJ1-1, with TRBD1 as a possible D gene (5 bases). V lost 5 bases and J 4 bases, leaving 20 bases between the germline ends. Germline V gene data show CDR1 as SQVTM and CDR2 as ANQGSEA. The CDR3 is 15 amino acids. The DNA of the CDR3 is TGCAGCGTTTTTCGTTTGAGTGGGGGGGGCACTGAAGCTTTCTTT. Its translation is CSVFRLSGGGTEAFF.

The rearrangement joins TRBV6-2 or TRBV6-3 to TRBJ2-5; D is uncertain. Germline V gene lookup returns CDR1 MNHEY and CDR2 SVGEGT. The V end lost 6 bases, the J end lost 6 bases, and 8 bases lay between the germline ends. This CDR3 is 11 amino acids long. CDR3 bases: TGTGCCAGCAGCCAAATAAAGACCCAGTACTTC. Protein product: CASSQIKTQYF.